This TCR beta chain comes out of a study of cytomegalovirus exposure and HLA in healthy donors. Vbeta (60) and Jbeta (13) primers were used in the PCR. Sequencing was performed with immunoSEQ multiplex PCR; in TCRdb, only in-frame clones are kept and a portion is missing. This table has just under 70,000 clones, around four fifths appearing once. With respect to this clone: The antigen remains unidentified.

General study results and limits: Most sequenced TCRs were rare (though some public TCRs occurred in many donors). A highly shared variant cluster was judged a likely technical artifact. When the data were analyzed later, several of the most significant clusters appeared to be linked to common viral pathogens.

The CDR3 contains 12 residues. V shed 8 bases and J shed 9 bases, with 17 bases lying between them. The germline V gene encodes CDR1 SNHLY and CDR2 FYNNEI. This chain links TRBV2 with TRBJ2-7, with D perhaps TRBD1 (6 bases). This clonotype was sampled from a human donor in good health. The sample consisted of PBMCs. CDR3 residues: CASGIDRRLQYF. For the CDR3, the DNA is TGTGCCAGCGGGATAGACAGGAGACTGCAGTACTTC.